This passage covers 23 T cell receptor beta chains from one sample sequenced in a study of T cell clusters in autoimmune cytopenias. Tens of thousands of genome equivalents of blood DNA were amplified for TRB. Multiplex touch-down PCR amplified TRB using TRB-A and TRB-B pools in one tube. TCRdb reanalyzed the multiplex PCR reads and collapses them to one entry per CDR3 protein, without DNA. The sample totals around 7,500 distinct CDR3 sequences. These data were also filed under a second study, of T cell repertoires in aging, cancer and after chemotherapy.

Sequencing was carried out using peripheral blood. These receptors all stem from a human donor with an autoimmune cytopenia or autoimmune hepatitis (not recorded which).

The V and J genes are TRBV12-3 or TRBV12-4 and TRBJ1-3; the D gene TCRdb calls, TRBD1, cannot be checked with no DNA. There are 22 residues in the CDR3. CDR3: CASSLRRGFGTGDTSAGNTIYF.

The chain employs TRBV7-2 and TRBJ1-1; lacking DNA, the TRBD1 call made by TCRdb goes unchecked. CDR3 size: 15 residues. Germline CDR1 reads SGHTA; CDR2 reads FQGNSA. Here the CDR3 reads CASSLRGPGDTEAFF.

V usage is TRBV7-9 and J usage is TRBJ2-2; no DNA is available, so the TRBD2 call from TCRdb remains unchecked. Germline loops: CDR1 SEHNR, CDR2 FQNEAQ (reference sequence). The CDR3 consists of 16 residues. CDR3: CARSLRTSSRPRELFF.

The V and J genes are TRBV12-3 or TRBV12-4 and TRBJ2-7; without DNA, the TCRdb call of TRBD1 cannot be checked. CDR3 length: 13 residues. CDR3 protein: CASRLTGAYEQYF.

The chain couples TRBV4-2 to TRBJ2-7; no DNA is available, so the TRBD1 call from TCRdb remains unchecked. CDR3 length equals 16 residues. CDR1 and CDR2 from the germline V gene are LGHNA and YNFKEQ. The CDR3 protein is CASSPGQVRSSYEQYF.

The V and J genes are TRBV6-1 and TRBJ2-7. Germline CDR1 is MNHNS and CDR2 is SASEGT. The CDR3 is made up of 17 amino acids. The CDR3 region is CASSEPRGVKSSYEQYF.

The V and J genes are TRBV20-1 and TRBJ2-3; without DNA, the TCRdb call of TRBD2 cannot be checked. In germline, CDR1 is DFQATT, CDR2 SNEGSKA (reference sequence). The CDR3 length is 16 residues. The CDR3 loop is CSARGVGLAGADTQYF.

The rearrangement links TRBV6-5 to TRBJ1-1; TCRdb indicates TRBD1, and absent DNA this call remains unverified. In germline, CDR1 is MNHEY, CDR2 SVGAGI. The CDR3 extends over 15 amino acids. CDR3 in amino acids: CASSQAGLLNTEAFF.

The V gene is TRBV6-5, the J gene TRBJ2-2; TCRdb reports TRBD1, a call that lacks DNA to check it against. Looked up from germline, CDR1 is MNHEY and CDR2 is SVGAGI. The CDR3 extends over 14 amino acids. The CDR3 protein is CASSESGYTGELFF.

This rearrangement joins TRBV2 to TRBJ2-7; TCRdb proposes TRBD1, but this gene call is untestable without DNA. Germline values: CDR1 SNHLY, CDR2 FYNNEI. The CDR3 spans 12 residues. This CDR3 is CASNDRVEGKNF.

CDR3 region: CASSLFGTASSGANVLTF. The genes are TRBV19 and TRBJ2-6; TCRdb proposes TRBD2, but this gene call is untestable without DNA. From germline, CDR1 is LNHDA and CDR2 SQIVND (reference sequence). The CDR3 totals 18 residues.

This chain joins TRBV12-3 or TRBV12-4 and TRBJ1-5. This CDR3 contains 14 residues. Here the CDR3 reads CASSFSRRNQPQHF.

The chain carries TRBV20-1 and TRBJ2-7; TCRdb gives TRBD1 as the D gene, but with no DNA this cannot be confirmed. The CDR3 extends over 15 amino acids. From germline, CDR1 is DFQATT and CDR2 SNEGSKA (reference sequence). CDR3 sequence: CSATMGDPISYEQYF.

This clonotype ranks as medium-sized in terms of frequency. V gene TRBV29-1 combines with J gene TRBJ2-3; the TCRdb call, TRBD1, lacks DNA for checking. The CDR3 covers 14 residues. CDR1 is SQVTM, CDR2 ANQGSEA, per germline. CDR3 sequence reads: CSVGSQGSTDTQYF.

The CDR3 spells CASSLYYEQYF. V and J are TRBV7-2 and TRBJ2-7. The CDR3 extends over 11 amino acids. Germline assignment: CDR1 SGHTA and CDR2 FQGNSA. Supplemented by reference TRBV7-2 and TRBJ2-7, the full variable domain reads GAGVSQSPSNKVTEKGKDVELRCDPISGHTALYWYRQSLGQGLEFLIYFQGNSAPDKSGLPSDRFSAERTGGSVSTLTIQRTQQEDSAVYLCASSLYYEQYFGPGTRLTVT.

The chain carries TRBV5-4 and TRBJ2-1; TCRdb calls TRBD1, which cannot be checked without DNA. CDR1 SGHNT and CDR2 YYREEE come from the germline V gene (reference sequence). This CDR3 has 16 amino acids. CDR3 in amino acids: CASSWLGQGAFNEQFF.

The chain has TRBV7-2 and TRBJ1-2. The CDR3 covers 13 residues. The germline V gene encodes CDR1 SGHTA and CDR2 FQGNSA. The CDR3 spells CASSEDGNYGYTF.

The rearrangement joins TRBV5-1 to TRBJ2-2. Per the germline V gene, CDR1 is SGHRS and CDR2 is YFSETQ. The CDR3 covers 15 residues. CDR3 sequence: CASSLAPGNTGELFF.

J is TRBJ2-7 and V is TRBV12-3 or TRBV12-4; the D gene TCRdb calls, TRBD2, cannot be checked with no DNA. CDR3 length: 15 amino acids. The CDR3 here is CASSPGLASSAEQYF.

The J gene is TRBJ2-6, the V gene TRBV10-2; TCRdb's D call of TRBD1 is untestable without DNA. This CDR3 has 16 residues. Germline assignment: CDR1 WSHSY and CDR2 SAAADI. This CDR3 is CASSGGQKAGANVLTF.

By frequency, this clonotype is medium-sized (0.01 to 0.1%). The CDR3 region is CASSLRVSGSGNEQFF. The chain couples TRBV7-9 to TRBJ2-1; no DNA is available, so the TRBD2 call from TCRdb remains unchecked. CDR1 is SEHNR and CDR2 is FQNEAQ in the germline V gene (reference sequence). The CDR3 is 16 residues long.

The chain links TRBV9 to TRBJ1-6; TCRdb proposes TRBD1, but this gene call is untestable without DNA. Per the germline V gene, CDR1 is SGDLS and CDR2 is YYNGEE. The CDR3 is made up of 14 amino acids. The CDR3 reads CASSVGQGNSPLHF. The full variable domain, with the rest looked up from reference TRBV9 and TRBJ1-6, is DSGVTQTPKHLITATGQRVTLRCSPRSGDLSVYWYQQSLDQGLQFLIQYYNGEERAKGNILERFSAQQFPDLHSELNLSSLELGDSALYFCASSVGQGNSPLHFGNGTRLTVT.

This clonotype is labeled medium-sized based on frequency. V is TRBV6-1 and J is TRBJ1-5; the D gene TCRdb calls, TRBD1, cannot be checked with no DNA. This CDR3 is built from 15 residues. CDR1 and CDR2 (germline): MNHNS, SASEGT. The CDR3 here is CASMSGGLGNQPQHF.